Reported below is one TCR beta chain. Antigen specificity is unknown. Germline assignment: CDR1 GTSNPN and CDR2 SVGIG (reference sequence). The CDR3 runs to 14 residues. V was pared by 5 bases and J by 6 bases, with 9 bases of the junction left unmatched. This sample stems from a study of cytomegalovirus exposure and HLA in healthy donors. The study, taken as a whole, reports: Fewer N-insertions (relative to the 666-donor mean) were reportedly seen in an Asian-associated ancestry cluster in a later analysis.

The PCR contained 60 Vbeta and 13 Jbeta primers. Profiled with immunoSEQ multiplex PCR; TCRdb holds only in-frame clones, not every one. The sample has around 130,000 clones; 70% to 90% are singletons. The genes are TRBV30 and TRBJ2-3; the match to TRBD2 covers 9 bases. The TCR sequence derives from a boy between 10 and 17 years old in good health and CMV-seronegative. The sequenced sample was PBMCs. CDR3 sequence (DNA): TGTGCCTGGGGAGAAGCGGGAGGTACCGATACGCAGTATTTT. Translating it yields CAWGEAGGTDTQYF.